This is a list of T cell receptor beta chains from one sample in a study of blood T cell repertoires in COVID-19. Sequencing was performed with immunoSEQ multiplex PCR; in TCRdb, only in-frame clones are kept and a portion is missing. The sample lists 650,000 to 800,000 clones, 80% to 90% seen once, with 0.2% to 0.3% in the top ten. Sequencing was carried out using peripheral blood. The source of these receptors is a woman between 18 and 29 years old with acute or convalescent COVID-19. The CDR3 runs from the conserved cysteine through the conserved F or W. Fields, in order: clone size, D gene, V gene, J gene, CDR3 protein, CDR3 DNA. A D gene is named only where the DNA matches it firmly. The listing skips clone size in some rows; elsewhere it reads once, few, many or a size class.

few	-	TRBV3-1/TRBV3-2	TRBJ1-1	CASSQDVMAGTEAFF	TGTGCCAGCAGCCAGGATGTAATGGCGGGCACTGAAGCTTTCTTT
-	-	TRBV7-2	TRBJ2-1	CASSPRSYNEQFF	TGTGCCAGCAGCCCGAGGAGCTACAATGAGCAGTTCTTC
once	TRBD1	TRBV5-1	TRBJ2-2	CASSLDRVATGELFF	TGCGCCAGCAGCCTAGACAGGGTTGCCACCGGGGAGCTGTTTTTT
-	-	TRBV6-5	TRBJ1-4	CASSPLGGSGEKLFF	TGTGCCAGCAGTCCCCTCGGGGGGAGTGGTGAAAAACTGTTTTTT
-	-	TRBV27	TRBJ1-2	CASSSDSYGYTF	TGTGCCAGCAGTTCTGACAGCTATGGCTACACCTTC
-	-	TRBV24-1	TRBJ2-3	CATGPGGTDTQYF	TGTGCCACCGGACCCGGGGGCACAGATACGCAGTATTTT
-	-	TRBV14	TRBJ2-7	CASSQYRDLLEQYF	TGTGCCAGCAGCCAATACAGGGACCTCTTGGAGCAGTACTTC
-	TRBD1	TRBV7-9	TRBJ1-1	CASSWDQGAEAFF	TGTGCCAGCAGCTGGGACCAGGGGGCTGAAGCTTTCTTT
-	TRBD1	TRBV27	TRBJ2-7	CASSPGTGSSYEQYF	TGTGCCAGCAGTCCAGGGACAGGGAGCTCCTACGAGCAGTACTTC
-	-	TRBV10-1	TRBJ2-6	CASRIQAETSGANVLTF	TGCGCCAGCAGGATACAGGCTGAAACCTCTGGGGCCAACGTCCTGACTTTC
-	TRBD1	TRBV6-5	TRBJ2-7	CASRRDSRAEQYF	TGTGCCAGCAGGAGGGACAGTCGAGCCGAGCAGTACTTC
-	-	TRBV28	TRBJ1-2	CASSLSGRKGINYGYTF	TGTGCCAGCAGTTTATCGGGCAGGAAGGGGATTAACTATGGCTACACCTTC
-	-	TRBV21-1	TRBJ1-5	CASSKQAPTYPHQPQHF	TGTGCCAGCAGCAAACAGGCGCCCACGTACCCTCATCAGCCCCAGCATTTT
-	TRBD1	TRBV6-1	TRBJ2-1	CASSEQAGGDGFNEQFF	TGTGCCAGCAGTGAACAGGCAGGGGGCGATGGGTTCAATGAGCAGTTCTTC
-	-	TRBV11-2	TRBJ1-2	CASSLKTQAGGYTF	TGTGCCAGCAGCTTAAAGACCCAGGCTGGGGGCTACACCTTC
-	TRBD1	TRBV27	TRBJ1-2	CASLGTPPTGGYYGYTF	TGTGCCAGCTTGGGGACTCCACCGACAGGGGGGTACTATGGCTACACCTTC
-	-	TRBV7-8	TRBJ1-1	CASSSPRGGMSEAFF	TGTGCCAGCAGCTCACCTCGGGGGGGGATGAGTGAAGCTTTCTTT
-	TRBD1	TRBV11-2	TRBJ1-4	CASSPLDRGRTNEKLFF	TGTGCCAGCAGCCCGCTCGACAGGGGGCGAACTAATGAAAAACTGTTTTTT
-	-	TRBV18	TRBJ2-7	CASSSLPHEQYF	TGTGCCAGCTCATCCCTTCCCCACGAGCAGTACTTC
-	TRBD1	TRBV7-8	TRBJ2-1	CASSPLGSDRGWLDEQFF	TGTGCCAGCAGCCCTCTAGGTTCAGACAGGGGGTGGCTGGATGAGCAGTTCTTC
once	-	TRBV30	TRBJ1-5	CAWSPRSGAQHF	TGTGCCTGGAGTCCTAGATCGGGAGCCCAGCATTTT
-	-	TRBV6-5	TRBJ1-2	CASSYSIGSGGYTF	TGTGCCAGCAGTTACTCGATAGGATCGGGTGGCTACACCTTC
-	-	TRBV27	TRBJ2-7	CASSWSAGISYEQYF	TGTGCCAGCAGCTGGTCCGCAGGGATCTCCTACGAGCAGTACTTC
-	-	TRBV7-3	TRBJ1-5	CASSQERNQPQHF	TGTGCCAGCAGCCAAGAGCGCAATCAGCCCCAGCATTTT
-	TRBD1	TRBV5-1	TRBJ1-2	CATRADRGPYGYTF	TGCGCCACCCGGGCCGACAGGGGCCCCTATGGCTACACCTTC
-	TRBD1	TRBV7-8	TRBJ2-7	CASSLRGGHEQYF	TGTGCCAGCAGCTTGAGAGGGGGCCACGAGCAGTACTTC
-	-	TRBV3-1/TRBV3-2	TRBJ1-1	CASSRLQGEAFF	TGTGCCAGCAGCCGCCTACAGGGAGAAGCTTTCTTT
-	TRBD1	TRBV5-1	TRBJ1-2	CASSVRQGNYGYTF	TGCGCCAGCAGCGTGAGACAGGGGAACTATGGCTACACCTTC
-	-	TRBV6-5	TRBJ1-2	CASRGDRGRVGLGTF	-
-	TRBD1	TRBV12-5	TRBJ2-3	CASGLVLTGSDTQYF	TGTGCTAGTGGTTTGGTACTGACAGGGTCAGATACGCAGTATTTT
-	-	TRBV28	TRBJ1-5	CASSLFRGGFSSQPQHF	TGTGCCAGCAGTTTATTCAGGGGTGGTTTTTCGAGTCAGCCCCAGCATTTT
-	-	TRBV7-9	TRBJ1-2	CASSLGWGVEGYTF	TGTGCCAGCAGCTTAGGCTGGGGGGTAGAAGGCTACACCTTC
-	-	TRBV5-4	TRBJ2-7	CASSSIGDGAYEQYF	TGTGCCAGCAGCTCAATCGGAGACGGCGCCTACGAGCAGTACTTC
-	TRBD1	TRBV7-3	TRBJ2-1	CASSAPDRVQFF	TGTGCCAGCAGCGCCCCGGACAGGGTTCAGTTCTTC
few	-	TRBV27	TRBJ1-4	CASSRYATNEKLFF	TGTGCCAGCAGTCGGTATGCAACTAATGAAAAACTGTTTTTT
-	-	TRBV6-5	TRBJ1-5	CASRRGEGNQPQHF	TGTGCCAGCAGGAGGGGGGAGGGAAATCAGCCCCAGCATTTT
-	-	TRBV30	TRBJ2-7	CAWSVGDTYEQYF	TGTGCCTGGAGTGTTGGGGACACCTACGAGCAGTACTTC
-	-	TRBV20-1	TRBJ2-7	CSARDRGEQYF	TGCAGTGCTAGAGATCGAGGGGAGCAGTACTTC
-	TRBD1	TRBV2	TRBJ1-1	CASSAEQGAVNTEAFF	TGTGCCAGCAGTGCGGAACAGGGGGCCGTGAACACTGAAGCTTTCTTT
-	-	TRBV27	TRBJ2-2	CASMPGLNTGELFF	TGTGCCAGCATGCCAGGGCTGAACACCGGGGAGCTGTTTTTT
-	-	TRBV27	TRBJ1-3	CASSLSGGQRSGNTIYF	TGTGCCAGCAGTTTATCGGGTGGACAGCGCTCTGGAAACACCATATATTTT
-	-	TRBV19	TRBJ2-7	CASATIYPGYEQYF	TGTGCCAGTGCAACGATCTACCCCGGCTACGAGCAGTACTTC
once	-	TRBV4-1	TRBJ1-5	CASSQAGFNQPQHF	TGCGCCAGCAGCCAAGCAGGGTTCAATCAGCCCCAGCATTTT
-	TRBD2	TRBV6-2/TRBV6-3	TRBJ2-3	CASSLAGGLDTQYF	TGTGCCAGCAGCTTAGCGGGGGGCCTAGATACGCAGTATTTT
-	-	TRBV3-1/TRBV3-2	TRBJ2-3	CASSQDRTGTDTQYF	TGTGCCAGCAGCCAAGATCGGACAGGCACAGATACGCAGTATTTT
-	TRBD1	TRBV9	TRBJ1-4	CASSVDPTGGDEKLFF	TGTGCCAGCAGCGTGGACCCGACAGGGGGCGATGAAAAACTGTTTTTT
-	-	TRBV28	TRBJ2-2	CASSPLRDRTNTGELFF	TGTGCCAGCAGTCCCCTTCGAGACAGGACGAACACCGGGGAGCTGTTTTTT
-	-	TRBV24-1	TRBJ1-3	CATSEGSQGRGNTIYF	TGTGCCACCAGTGAAGGTTCACAGGGTCGTGGAAACACCATATATTTT
-	-	TRBV5-6	TRBJ1-1	CASSLWSLGEKAFF	TGTGCCAGCAGCTTGTGGTCTCTAGGTGAAAAAGCTTTCTTT
few	TRBD1	TRBV4-3	TRBJ1-5	CASSQDGTGNQPQHF	TGCGCCAGCAGCCAAGATGGGACAGGGAATCAGCCCCAGCATTTT
-	TRBD2	TRBV19	TRBJ2-5	CASSTYGSGDQETQYF	TGTGCCAGTAGCACGTATGGTAGCGGGGACCAAGAGACCCAGTACTTC
once	-	TRBV21-1	TRBJ1-2	CASSKIRPPAANYGYTF	TGTGCCAGCAGCAAAATCCGCCCGCCGGCGGCCAACTATGGCTACACCTTC
-	-	TRBV11-1	TRBJ2-1	CASSSDRYNEQFF	TGTGCCAGCAGCTCCGACAGATACAATGAGCAGTTCTTC
-	-	TRBV7-9	TRBJ1-1	CASSLGKRKVRNTEAFF	TGTGCCAGCAGCTTAGGCAAGAGGAAAGTCAGGAACACTGAAGCTTTCTTT
-	-	TRBV4-3	TRBJ1-2	CASSQDGRGYGYTF	TGCGCCAGCAGCCAAGATGGACGGGGCTATGGCTACACCTTC